Following are 28 T cell receptor beta chains from one sample sequenced in a study of shared clonotypes between healthy human individuals. The table came from immunoSEQ multiplex PCR; TCRdb's copy has only in-frame clones and leaves some out. The profile shows about 1 million clones, approximately 68% of them singletons. Source material: memory CD4+ T cells sorted from blood. Documented subset: CD45RA-negative fraction. The receptors shown here come from a man aged 18 to 29 in good health.

The genes are TRBV2 and TRBJ1-2; no clear D. The CDR3 sequence is 12 residues long. Germline CDR1 SNHLY, CDR2 FYNNEI. V was cut by 4 bases and J by 7 bases, with 10 bases left in between. The CDR3 nucleotides read TGTGCCAGCAGTGGAGATGCACTTGGCTACACCTTC. Translation: CASSGDALGYTF.

The gene calls are TRBV5-6 and TRBJ1-2, with TRBD1 identical over 7 bases. The germline V gene has CDR1 SGHDT and CDR2 YYEEEE. There are 14 residues in the CDR3. V lost 2 bases to trimming and J lost 4 bases; unmatched junction nucleotides: 5. For the CDR3, the DNA is TGTGCCAGCAGCTTAGGGACAGCTGCCTATGGCTACACCTTC. This sequence encodes CASSLGTAAYGYTF.

This sequence joins TRBV4-3 and TRBJ2-7, with 7 bases identical to TRBD2. The CDR3 extends over 14 amino acids. The germline V gene encodes CDR1 LGHNA and CDR2 YSLEER. With 9 bases clipped from V and 7 bases from J, the junction kept 15 bases outside the gene matches. CDR3 sequence (DNA): TGCGCCAGTAAACTAGCGTTGAGCGAGGGTGAGCAGTACTTC. This translates into CASKLALSEGEQYF.

The chain couples TRBV6-1 to TRBJ2-1; TRBD2 might be the D (6 bases). This CDR3 comprises 16 residues. V lost 0 bases to trimming and J lost 2 bases, with 11 bases between them. The germline V gene has CDR1 MNHNS and CDR2 SASEGT. In DNA form, the CDR3 reads TGTGCCAGCAGTGAAGCGCCGGGCGGGACCTACAATGAGCAGTTCTTC. This sequence encodes CASSEAPGGTYNEQFF.

The genes are TRBV18 and TRBJ1-1; D is perhaps TRBD1 (5 bases). The CDR3 loop spans 13 amino acids. The V end was cut by 4 bases, the J end by 4 bases, with 10 bases between. Germline CDR1 reads KGHSH; CDR2 reads LQKENI. CDR3 DNA sequence: TGTGCCAGCTCACAATCGGACACCACTGAAGCTTTCTTT. It codes for CASSQSDTTEAFF.

In regard to this clone: The sample holds other DNA sequences that translate to the same CDR3. V and J are TRBV18 and TRBJ2-5; D gene unclear. V lost 3 bases and J lost 5, with 7 bases in between. The CDR3 has 12 residues. Per the germline V gene, CDR1 is KGHSH and CDR2 is LQKENI. For the CDR3, the DNA is TGTGCCAGCTCACCTAATAGGGAGACCCAGTACTTC. It specifies CASSPNRETQYF.

The J gene is TRBJ1-1, the V gene TRBV25-1; no clear D. The germline gives CDR1 MGHDK, CDR2 SYGVNS. Trimming stripped 3 bases from V and 0 bases from J, with 8 bases between. This CDR3 has 14 amino acids. Written as DNA, the CDR3 is TGTGCCAGCAGTGAGGGTTGGCTGAACACTGAAGCTTTCTTT. This translates into CASSEGWLNTEAFF.

V and J are TRBV4-1 and TRBJ2-3, with TRBD2 matching over 14 bases. The trim removed 2 bases at V and 5 bases at J, leaving 3 bases unmatched. This CDR3 is built from 16 residues. The V gene's germline CDR1 is MGHRA and CDR2 YSYEKL. CDR3 in DNA: TGCGCCAGCAGCCAACCCGGGACTAGCGGGGGAGATACGCAGTATTTT. Its protein product is CASSQPGTSGGDTQYF.

This chain uses TRBV27 with TRBJ1-6; D unresolved. This CDR3 comprises 13 residues. Trimming pared 4 bases from V and 10 bases from J, leaving 11 bases between. Germline CDR1 MNHEY, CDR2 SMNVEV (reference sequence). The DNA of the CDR3 is TGTGCCAGCAGTTCCCGACACCTCTCACCCCTCCACTTT. This gives the protein CASSSRHLSPLHF.

A word on this clone: This sample includes further DNA sequences coding for the same CDR3. The V gene is TRBV5-1, the J gene TRBJ1-2, with D perhaps TRBD1 (5 bases). Germline assignment: CDR1 SGHRS and CDR2 YFSETQ. Trimming stripped 0 bases from V and 8 bases from J, with 11 bases between. The CDR3 has 13 residues. This CDR3 is CASSLGGAEGYTF. Written as DNA, the CDR3 is TGCGCCAGCAGCTTGGGAGGGGCTGAAGGCTACACCTTC. The whole variable domain, filled in from reference TRBV5-1 and TRBJ1-2, reads KAGVTQTPRYLIKTRGQQVTLSCSPISGHRSVSWYQQTPGQGLQFLFEYFSETQRNKGNFPGRFSGRQFSNSRSEMNVSTLELGDSALYLCASSLGGAEGYTFGSGTRLTVV.

This clone has only one observation. This sequence joins TRBV10-2 and TRBJ2-2, with D uncertain. Germline V gives CDR1 WSHSY, CDR2 SAAADI. Trimming took off 6 bases at V and 5 bases at J, with 7 bases between the two ends. The CDR3 spans 12 residues. The CDR3 DNA is TGCGCCAGCAGAAACCCTACCGGGGAGCTGTTTTTT. It translates to CASRNPTGELFF.

This sequence joins TRBV27 and TRBJ1-5; possible D gene TRBD1, 5 bases. CDR1 MNHEY and CDR2 SMNVEV come from the germline V gene (reference sequence). V shed 8 bases and J shed 1 base, with 18 bases lying between them. The CDR3 extends over 16 amino acids. DNA of the CDR3: TGTGCCAGCTTCTGCCAGGTGGGGGGAAGCAATCAGCCCCAGCATTTT. Its protein product is CASFCQVGGSNQPQHF.

The rearrangement joins TRBV29-1 to TRBJ2-5; the match to TRBD2 covers 10 bases. Germline V gene sequence: CDR1 SQVTM, CDR2 ANQGSEA. CDR3 length equals 13 residues. The V and J ends lost 8 bases and 5 bases, in that order; junction bases with no gene match: 8. CDR3 sequence (DNA): TGCAGCCTTAAACTAGCGGGGAGGGAGACCCAGTACTTC. Translating it yields CSLKLAGRETQYF.

This clone has more than one count but fewer than ten. V and J are TRBV19 and TRBJ1-1; D is unresolved. Germline V gene data show CDR1 as LNHDA and CDR2 as SQIVND (reference sequence). V lost 8 bases and J lost 3, with 16 bases in between. The CDR3 is made up of 14 amino acids. This CDR3 reads CASGPSGGYTEAFF. CDR3 DNA: TGTGCCAGTGGACCTTCCGGAGGATACACTGAAGCTTTCTTT.

The chain combines TRBV28 with TRBJ1-3; D might be TRBD1 (6 bases). CDR3 length: 15 amino acids. V gave up 6 bases and J gave up 0 bases, with 12 bases separating them. Germline assignment: CDR1 MDHEN and CDR2 SYDVKM. CDR3 coding DNA: TGTGCCAGCAGAGGGGGACCCCCCTCTGGAAACACCATATATTTT. Translation: CASRGGPPSGNTIYF. Variable domain in full (rest from reference TRBV28 and TRBJ1-3): DVKVTQSSRYLVKRTGEKVFLECVQDMDHENMFWYRQDPGLGLRLIYFSYDVKMKEKGDIPEGYSVSREKKERFSLILESASTNQTSMYLCASRGGPPSGNTIYFGEGSWLTVV.

This clone was found once. The chain recombines TRBV6-6 with TRBJ2-2, with D perhaps matching TRBD1 (6 bases). Germline assignment: CDR1 MNHNY and CDR2 SVGAGI (reference sequence). There are 16 residues in the CDR3. Trimming stripped 0 bases from V and 0 bases from J, with 8 bases between. Here the CDR3 reads CASSYSTGSNTGELFF. As DNA, the CDR3 is TGTGCCAGCAGTTACTCGACAGGATCGAACACCGGGGAGCTGTTTTTT.

V usage is TRBV30 and J usage is TRBJ1-2; 7 bases are a match to TRBD1. CDR1 GTSNPN and CDR2 SVGIG come from the germline V gene (reference sequence). With V trimmed by 3 bases and J by 4 bases, 8 bases remained unmatched. The CDR3 covers 14 residues. Here the CDR3 reads CAWRTTGKGYGYTF. CDR3 DNA: TGTGCCTGGAGAACGACAGGGAAGGGCTATGGCTACACCTTC.

V is TRBV4-1 and J is TRBJ2-4; TRBD2 is a possible D gene (5 bases). Trimming took 0 bases from V and 3 from J, leaving 15 bases between them. This CDR3 comprises 17 residues. Looked up from germline, CDR1 is MGHRA and CDR2 is YSYEKL. The CDR3 nucleotides are TGCGCCAGCAGCCAAGATCTCGAGGGAATGTTCAAAAACATTCAGTACTTC. Encoded protein: CASSQDLEGMFKNIQYF.

The count of this clone is one. The rearrangement links TRBV5-1 to TRBJ2-1; possibly TRBD2 for D (6 bases). The CDR3 has 14 amino acids. V was clipped by 0 bases and J by 8 bases, with 12 bases between them. CDR1 is SGHRS and CDR2 is YFSETQ in the germline V gene. The chain's CDR3 is CASSLGEQRDEQFF. The CDR3, as DNA: TGCGCCAGCAGCTTGGGGGAGCAGCGGGATGAGCAGTTCTTC.

Only one count was recorded for this clone. The chain links TRBV11-2 to TRBJ2-3; a possible D gene is TRBD2 (6 bases). The germline V and J ends were trimmed by 1 base and 3 bases, with 14 bases remaining between them. The CDR3 consists of 16 residues. CDR1 is SGHAT, CDR2 FQNNGV, per germline. CDR3 region: CASSLGLGGPTDTQYF. The CDR3 DNA reads TGTGCCAGCAGCTTAGGCCTCGGGGGACCGACAGATACGCAGTATTTT.

The rearrangement links TRBV5-4 to TRBJ1-1, with 9 bases lining up with TRBD1. The CDR3 contains 15 residues. The V gene's germline CDR1 is SGHNT and CDR2 YYREEE (reference sequence). Trimming removed 4 bases from V and 3 bases from J; junction bases left unmatched: 7. The CDR3 here is CASSPTGGKYTEAFF. CDR3 DNA sequence: TGTGCCAGCAGCCCTACAGGGGGCAAGTACACTGAAGCTTTCTTT.

This clone came up many times. The chain recombines TRBV2 with TRBJ2-1; tentative D call: TRBD2 (5 bases). Trimming cost V 8 bases and J 8 bases, with 16 bases left between them. CDR3 length: 13 residues. Germline CDR1 reads SNHLY; CDR2 reads FYNNEI. CDR3 DNA sequence: TGTGCCAGCTCGCGGGCCGGGGTCGATGAGCAGTTCTTC. Residues: CASSRAGVDEQFF.

This clone was observed a few times. The chain uses TRBV6-6 and TRBJ1-2, with TRBD1 as a possible D gene (5 bases). The CDR3 runs 14 residues. Per the germline V gene, CDR1 is MNHNY and CDR2 is SVGAGI (reference sequence). V lost 6 bases to trimming and J lost 0 bases, with 11 bases between them. The CDR3 region is CASRSGFTNYGYTF. As DNA, the CDR3 is TGTGCCAGCAGATCAGGGTTTACTAACTATGGCTACACCTTC.

This clone was seen more than once but under ten times. The V and J genes are TRBV30 and TRBJ1-1; 8 bases are a match to TRBD1. Germline values: CDR1 GTSNPN, CDR2 SVGIG (reference sequence). This CDR3 spans 14 amino acids. Unmatched junction bases numbered 14, after V lost 4 bases and J lost 10 bases. In DNA form, the CDR3 reads TGTGCCTGGAAAGCTCAATCAGGGGGCGGAGGAGCTTTCTTT. Translation gives CAWKAQSGGGGAFF.

V and J are TRBV10-3 and TRBJ1-2, with 9 positions matching TRBD1. Germline-derived CDR1 and CDR2 are ENHRY and SYGVKD. V dropped 0 bases and J dropped 2; count of bases not matched to a gene: 4. The CDR3 totals 16 residues. For the CDR3, the DNA is TGTGCCATCAGTGAGTCACAGGGGGCAGCAAACTATGGCTACACCTTC. Protein sequence: CAISESQGAANYGYTF.

V and J are TRBV6-4 and TRBJ2-5, with 8 nucleotides matching TRBD2. V trimming: 6 bases; J trimming: 2 bases; junction bases outside the gene matches: 2. CDR3 length equals 13 residues. CDR1 is MRHNA and CDR2 is SNTAGT in the germline V gene. CDR3 sequence: CASSGGGQETQYF. The CDR3 DNA reads as TGTGCCAGCAGCGGGGGGGGGCAAGAGACCCAGTACTTC.

The sample holds one count of this clone. This chain uses TRBV2 with TRBJ2-5, with 13 bases aligning to TRBD2. Germline V gene lookup returns CDR1 SNHLY and CDR2 FYNNEI. V lost 9 bases and J lost 2; bases outside the gene matches: 6. The CDR3 extends over 15 amino acids. The CDR3 protein is CASTRLAGGQETQYF. The CDR3 DNA reads as TGTGCCAGTACTCGACTAGCGGGGGGTCAAGAGACCCAGTACTTC.

The rearrangement joins TRBV7-2 to TRBJ2-1; 12 bases fit TRBD2. The V gene's germline CDR1 is SGHTA and CDR2 FQGNSA. The length of the CDR3 is 15 residues. With 1 base clipped from V and 8 bases from J, the junction kept 3 bases outside the gene matches. CDR3 loop: CASSLGLAGAHEQFF. CDR3 sequence (DNA): TGTGCCAGCAGCTTAGGACTAGCGGGAGCCCATGAGCAGTTCTTC.